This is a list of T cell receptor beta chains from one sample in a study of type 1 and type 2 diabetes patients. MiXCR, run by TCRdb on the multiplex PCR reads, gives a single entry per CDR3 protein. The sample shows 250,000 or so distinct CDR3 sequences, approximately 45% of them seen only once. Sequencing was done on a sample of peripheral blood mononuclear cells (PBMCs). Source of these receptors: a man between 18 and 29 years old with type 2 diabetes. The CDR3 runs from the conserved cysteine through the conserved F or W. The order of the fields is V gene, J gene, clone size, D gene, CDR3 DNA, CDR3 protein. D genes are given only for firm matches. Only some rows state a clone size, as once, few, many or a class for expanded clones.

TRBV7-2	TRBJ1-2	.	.	TGTGCCAGCAGCGTCGACAGCTATGGCTACACCTTC	CASSVDSYGYTF
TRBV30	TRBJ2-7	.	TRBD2	TGTGCCTGGAGTACTAGCGGGAAAGGACACCCTCTGCGGCAGTACTTC	CAWSTSGKGHPLRQYF
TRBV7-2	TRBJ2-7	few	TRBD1	TGTGCCAGCAGCCCTTCTGAAGGACAGGGCTACGAGCAGTACTTC	CASSPSEGQGYEQYF
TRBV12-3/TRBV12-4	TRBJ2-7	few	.	TGTGCCAGCAGCCCTAGAATCGACGAGCAGTACTTC	CASSPRIDEQYF
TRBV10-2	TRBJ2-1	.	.	TGCGCCAGCAGTAAGGCGAGATCAGCGGGTAGTTACAATGAGCAGTTCTTC	CASSKARSAGSYNEQFF
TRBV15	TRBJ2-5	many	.	TGTGCCACCAGCAGAGATAGGGACTTTGTAGGGGCAGAGACCCAGTACTTC	CATSRDRDFVGAETQYF
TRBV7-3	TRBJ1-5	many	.	TGTGCCAGCAGCTTATACGACCGAACCTTCTATAGCAATCAGCCCCAGCATTTT	CASSLYDRTFYSNQPQHF
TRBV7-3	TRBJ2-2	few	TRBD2	TGTGCCAGCAGTCAGAGCGGGAGGGGAGCCACCGGGGAGCTGTTTTTT	CASSQSGRGATGELFF
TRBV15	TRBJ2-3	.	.	TGTGCCACCCGACCTGGGGTCACAGATACGCAGTATTTT	CATRPGVTDTQYF
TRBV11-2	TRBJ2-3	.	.	TGTGCCAGCAGCTTACCCGGGGTGGTCCCAGATACGCAGTATTTT	CASSLPGVVPDTQYF
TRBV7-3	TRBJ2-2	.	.	TGTGCCAGCAGCTTAGTGGGGTTGAACACCGGGGAGCTGTTTTTT	CASSLVGLNTGELFF
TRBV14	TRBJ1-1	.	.	TGTGCCAGCAGCCCTACCCTCGCCCACGAAGACACTGAAGCTTTCTTT	CASSPTLAHEDTEAFF
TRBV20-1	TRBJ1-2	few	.	TGCAGTGCTAATGTAGGACGGGGCAGAACGAGCTACACCTTC	CSANVGRGRTSYTF
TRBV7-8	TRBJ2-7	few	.	TGTGCCAGCAGCCTCACCGACCGCGAGTCCTACGAGCAGTACTTC	CASSLTDRESYEQYF
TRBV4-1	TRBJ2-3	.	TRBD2	TGCGCCAGCAGCCAAGAAGCCGGGACTAGCTTTTTAGATACGCAGTATTTT	CASSQEAGTSFLDTQYF
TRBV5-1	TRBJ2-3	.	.	TGCGCCAGCAGATCAGGGGTCATAGGCACGGATACGCAGTATTTT	CASRSGVIGTDTQYF
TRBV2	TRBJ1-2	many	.	TGTGCCAGCAGTATCGAACTCTATGGCTACACCTTC	CASSIELYGYTF
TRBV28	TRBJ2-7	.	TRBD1	TGTGCCAGCTCGGACAAGACAGGGCTCTACGAGCAGTACTTC	CASSDKTGLYEQYF
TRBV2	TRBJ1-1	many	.	TGTGCCAGCAGTGAATGGGGCGGAAGGACTGAAGCTTTCTTT	CASSEWGGRTEAFF
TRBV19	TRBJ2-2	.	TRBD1	TGTGCCAGTAGGGGGACAGGAGACACCGGGGAGCTGTTTTTT	CASRGTGDTGELFF
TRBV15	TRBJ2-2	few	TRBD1	TGTGCCACCTCCCGACAGGGGTCGCTTTCCGGGGAGCTGTTTTTT	CATSRQGSLSGELFF
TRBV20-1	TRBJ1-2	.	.	TGCAGTGCTAGGCGGGGCGGATACTATGGCTACACCTTC	CSARRGGYYGYTF
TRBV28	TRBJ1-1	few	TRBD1	TGTGCCAGCAGTTTCACGACAGGGGGCAACACTGAAGCTTTCTTT	CASSFTTGGNTEAFF
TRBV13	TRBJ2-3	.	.	TGTGCCACCTACGGACTAGGGGGAGATACGCAGTATTTT	CATYGLGGDTQYF
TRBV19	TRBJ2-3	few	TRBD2	TGTGCCAGTAGTATAACAGCGGGAGCGTGGTTGACTTTT	CASSITAGAWLTF
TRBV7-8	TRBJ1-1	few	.	TGTGCCAGCAGCGAAGTTGGGGGAGGCACTGAAGCTTTCTTT	CASSEVGGGTEAFF
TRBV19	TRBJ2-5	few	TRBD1	TGTGCCAGTAGCGGGACCGGGACAGCCGAAGAGACCCAGTACTTC	CASSGTGTAEETQYF
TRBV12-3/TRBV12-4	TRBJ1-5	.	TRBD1	TGTGCCAGCAGCCCGCCGACAGGGGTTCTTGGCAATCAGCCCCAGCATTTT	CASSPPTGVLGNQPQHF
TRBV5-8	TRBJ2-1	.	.	TGTGCCAGCAGCCTCCGGACAGCATCCTACAATGAGCAGTTCTTC	CASSLRTASYNEQFF
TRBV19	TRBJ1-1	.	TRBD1	TGTGCCAGTAGTCCAATTGACAGGGAAGGGACTGAAGCTTTCTTT	CASSPIDREGTEAFF
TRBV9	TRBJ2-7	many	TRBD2	TGTGCCAGCAGCGTCAACAGCGGGGACCACGAGCAGTACTTC	CASSVNSGDHEQYF
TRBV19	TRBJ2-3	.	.	TGTGCCAGTAGTATAGGAGGGGCAGATACGCAGTATTTT	CASSIGGADTQYF
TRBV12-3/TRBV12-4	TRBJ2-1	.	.	TGTGCCAGCAGTTTAGGCATTAGCTCCTACAATGAGCAGTTCTTC	CASSLGISSYNEQFF
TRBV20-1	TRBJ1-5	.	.	TGCAGTGCTACCAGGGGTAATAGCAATCAGCCCCAGCATTTT	CSATRGNSNQPQHF
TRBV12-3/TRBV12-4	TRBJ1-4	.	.	TGTGCCAGCAGCGCGGGGTCAACTAATGAAAAACTGTTTTTT	CASSAGSTNEKLFF
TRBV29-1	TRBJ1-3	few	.	TGCAGCGTTGGGTTGGGGGACACCATATATTTT	CSVGLGDTIYF
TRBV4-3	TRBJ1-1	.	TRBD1	TGCGCCAGCAGTCAAGACGGGACAGGGGGCACTGAAGCTTTCTTT	CASSQDGTGGTEAFF
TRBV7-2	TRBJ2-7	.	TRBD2	TGTGCCAGCAGCTTGGGGGGGACGGTTAGCTCCTACGAGCAGTACTTC	CASSLGGTVSSYEQYF